The T cell receptor (beta chain) described here comes from a study of regulatory T cells in long-lasting Graves disease. This CDR3 has 12 residues. Trimming removed 3 bases from V and 7 bases from J, with 6 bases in between. Germline V gene sequence: CDR1 SGHAT, CDR2 FQNNGV. The time point is: persistent/refractory GD, antithyroid drugs over 5 years with positive TRAb. Making the TCR library involved RNA that had been extracted from PBMCs. Through Arm-PCR of CDR3 regions and iRepertoire HTBI primers, TCR beta libraries were built. TCRdb itself ran the multiplex PCR reads through MiXCR, one entry per CDR3 protein. The table has some 470,000 distinct CDR3 sequences, 20% to 25% seen once.

This receptor was identified in a female donor with Graves disease. The input for sequencing was peripheral blood mononuclear cells (PBMCs), taken when the disease was refractory, from a patient treated with antithyroid drugs. J is TRBJ2-2 and V is TRBV11-2; TRBD1 is a possible D gene (5 bases). The DNA for the CDR3 is TGTGCCAGCAGCTTTACAGGCGGGGAGCTGTTTTTT. Translated: CASSFTGGELFF.